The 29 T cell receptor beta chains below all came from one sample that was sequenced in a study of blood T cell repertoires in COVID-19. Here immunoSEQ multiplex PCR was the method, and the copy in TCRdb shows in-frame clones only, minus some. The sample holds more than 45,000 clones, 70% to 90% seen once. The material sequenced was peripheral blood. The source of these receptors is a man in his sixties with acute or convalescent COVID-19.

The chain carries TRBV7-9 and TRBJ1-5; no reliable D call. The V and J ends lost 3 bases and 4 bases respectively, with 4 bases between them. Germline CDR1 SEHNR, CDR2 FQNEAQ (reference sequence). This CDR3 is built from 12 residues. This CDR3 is CASSFQNQPQHF. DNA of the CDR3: TGTGCCAGCAGCTTTCAAAATCAGCCCCAGCATTTT.

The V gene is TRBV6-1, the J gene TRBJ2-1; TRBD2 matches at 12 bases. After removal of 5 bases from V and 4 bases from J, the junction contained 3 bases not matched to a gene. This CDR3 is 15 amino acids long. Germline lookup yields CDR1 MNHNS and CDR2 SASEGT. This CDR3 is CASSTTSGGYNEQFF. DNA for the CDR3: TGTGCCAGCAGTACTACTAGCGGGGGGTACAATGAGCAGTTCTTC.

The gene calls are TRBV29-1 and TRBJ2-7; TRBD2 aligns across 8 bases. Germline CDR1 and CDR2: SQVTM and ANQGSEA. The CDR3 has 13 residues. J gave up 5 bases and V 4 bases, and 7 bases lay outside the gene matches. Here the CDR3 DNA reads TGCAGCGTTGTGTCGGGAGGGCCCAACGAGCAGTACTTC. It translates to CSVVSGGPNEQYF.

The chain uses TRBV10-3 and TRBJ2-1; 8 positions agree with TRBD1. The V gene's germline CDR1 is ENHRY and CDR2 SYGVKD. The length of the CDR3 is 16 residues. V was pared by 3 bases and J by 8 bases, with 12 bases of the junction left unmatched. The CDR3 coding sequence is TGTGCCATCAGTGAAGCGGACAGGGCCGCTGTGGATGAGCAGTTCTTC. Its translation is CAISEADRAAVDEQFF.

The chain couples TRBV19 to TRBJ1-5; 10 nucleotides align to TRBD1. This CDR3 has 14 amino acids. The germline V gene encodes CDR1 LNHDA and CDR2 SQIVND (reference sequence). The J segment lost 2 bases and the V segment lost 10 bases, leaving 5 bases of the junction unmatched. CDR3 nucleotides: TGTGCCACTACAGGGACAGGGGGCAATCAGCCCCAGCATTTT. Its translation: CATTGTGGNQPQHF.

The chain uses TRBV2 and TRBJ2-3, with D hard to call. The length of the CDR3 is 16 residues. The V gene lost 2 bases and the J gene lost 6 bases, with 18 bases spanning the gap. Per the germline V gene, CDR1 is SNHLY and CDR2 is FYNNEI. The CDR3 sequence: CASSESSPLVMDTQYF. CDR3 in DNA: TGTGCCAGCAGTGAATCTAGTCCTCTAGTCATGGATACGCAGTATTTT.

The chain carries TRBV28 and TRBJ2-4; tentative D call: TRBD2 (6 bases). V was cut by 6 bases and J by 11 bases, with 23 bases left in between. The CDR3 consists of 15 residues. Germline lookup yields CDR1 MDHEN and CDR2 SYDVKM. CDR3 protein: CASRAGGRPKHVQYF. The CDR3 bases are TGTGCCAGCAGGGCCGGAGGGCGCCCGAAACACGTTCAGTACTTC.

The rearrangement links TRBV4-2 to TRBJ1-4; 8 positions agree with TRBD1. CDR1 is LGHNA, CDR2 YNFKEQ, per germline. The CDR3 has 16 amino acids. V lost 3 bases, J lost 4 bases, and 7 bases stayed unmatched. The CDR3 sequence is CASSQGPGQVNEKLFF. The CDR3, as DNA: TGTGCCAGCAGCCAGGGACCGGGACAGGTTAATGAAAAACTGTTTTTT.

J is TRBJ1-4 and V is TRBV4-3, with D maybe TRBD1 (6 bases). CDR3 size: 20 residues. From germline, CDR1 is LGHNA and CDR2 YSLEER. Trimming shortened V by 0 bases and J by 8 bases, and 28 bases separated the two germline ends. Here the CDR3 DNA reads TGCGCCAGCAGCCAAGAGGAACAACGGGACATATGGGCCCCGCGGGAAAAACTGTTTTTT. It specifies CASSQEEQRDIWAPREKLFF.

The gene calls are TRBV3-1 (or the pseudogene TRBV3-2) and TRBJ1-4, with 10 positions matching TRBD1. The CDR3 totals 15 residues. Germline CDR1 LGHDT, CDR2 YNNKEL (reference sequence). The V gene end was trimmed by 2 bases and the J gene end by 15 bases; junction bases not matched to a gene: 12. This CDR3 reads CASSQPGTGVQGMFF. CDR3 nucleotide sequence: TGTGCCAGCAGCCAACCGGGGACAGGGGTACAAGGGATGTTTTTT.

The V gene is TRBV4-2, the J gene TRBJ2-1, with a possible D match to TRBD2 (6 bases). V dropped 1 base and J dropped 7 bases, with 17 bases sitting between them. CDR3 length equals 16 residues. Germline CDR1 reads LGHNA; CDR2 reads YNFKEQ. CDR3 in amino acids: CASSQVGGLSGNEQFF. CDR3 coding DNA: TGTGCCAGCAGCCAAGTAGGCGGACTAAGCGGGAATGAGCAGTTCTTC.

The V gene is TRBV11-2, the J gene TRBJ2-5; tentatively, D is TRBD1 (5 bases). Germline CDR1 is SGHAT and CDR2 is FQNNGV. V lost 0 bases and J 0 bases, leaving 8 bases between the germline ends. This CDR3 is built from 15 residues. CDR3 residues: CASSLDGADQETQYF. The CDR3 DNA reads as TGTGCCAGCAGCTTAGATGGGGCAGACCAAGAGACCCAGTACTTC.

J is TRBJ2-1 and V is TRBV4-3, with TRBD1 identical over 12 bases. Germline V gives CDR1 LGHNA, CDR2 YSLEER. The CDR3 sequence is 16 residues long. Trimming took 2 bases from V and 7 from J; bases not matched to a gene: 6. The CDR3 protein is CASSQRDRGLHNEQFF. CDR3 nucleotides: TGCGCCAGCAGCCAACGGGACAGGGGGCTTCATAATGAGCAGTTCTTC.

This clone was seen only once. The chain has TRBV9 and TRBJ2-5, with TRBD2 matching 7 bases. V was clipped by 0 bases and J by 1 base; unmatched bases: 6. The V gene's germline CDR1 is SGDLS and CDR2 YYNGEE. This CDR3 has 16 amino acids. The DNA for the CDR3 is TGTGCCAGCAGCGTAGGTCTAGCGGACATCCAAGAGACCCAGTACTTC. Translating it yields CASSVGLADIQETQYF.

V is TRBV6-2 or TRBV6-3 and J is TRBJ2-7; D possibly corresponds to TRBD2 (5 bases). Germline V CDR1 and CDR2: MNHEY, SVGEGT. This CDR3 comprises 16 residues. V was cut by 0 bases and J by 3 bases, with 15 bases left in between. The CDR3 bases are TGTGCCAGCAGTTACTCCTCGGCGAGGGAGAGCTACGAGCAGTACTTC. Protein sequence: CASSYSSARESYEQYF.

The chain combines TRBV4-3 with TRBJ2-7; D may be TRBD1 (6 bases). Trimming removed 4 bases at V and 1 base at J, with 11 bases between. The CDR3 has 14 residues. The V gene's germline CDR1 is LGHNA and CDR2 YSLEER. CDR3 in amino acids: CASSRGTQSYEQYF. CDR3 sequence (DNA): TGCGCCAGCAGCCGAGGGACACAGTCCTACGAGCAGTACTTC.

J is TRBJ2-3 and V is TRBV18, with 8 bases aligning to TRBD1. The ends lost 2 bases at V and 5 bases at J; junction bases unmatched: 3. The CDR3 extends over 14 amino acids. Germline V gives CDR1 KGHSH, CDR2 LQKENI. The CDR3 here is CASSPSRGLDTQYF. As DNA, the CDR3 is TGTGCCAGCTCACCATCCAGGGGGCTAGATACGCAGTATTTT. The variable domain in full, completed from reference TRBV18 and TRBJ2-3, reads NAGVMQNPRHLVRRRGQEARLRCSPMKGHSHVYWYRQLPEEGLKFMVYLQKENIIDESGMPKERFSAEFPKEGPSILRIQQVVRGDSAAYFCASSPSRGLDTQYFGPGTRLTVL.

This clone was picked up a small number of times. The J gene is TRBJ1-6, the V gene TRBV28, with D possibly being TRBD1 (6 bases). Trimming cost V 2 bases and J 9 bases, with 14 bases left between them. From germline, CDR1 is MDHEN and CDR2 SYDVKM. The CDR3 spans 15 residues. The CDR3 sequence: CASSLGGVGGSPLHF. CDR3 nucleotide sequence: TGTGCCAGCAGTTTAGGTGGGGTAGGGGGTTCACCCCTCCACTTT. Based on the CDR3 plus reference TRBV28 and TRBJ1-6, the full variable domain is DVKVTQSSRYLVKRTGEKVFLECVQDMDHENMFWYRQDPGLGLRLIYFSYDVKMKEKGDIPEGYSVSREKKERFSLILESASTNQTSMYLCASSLGGVGGSPLHFGNGTRLTVT.

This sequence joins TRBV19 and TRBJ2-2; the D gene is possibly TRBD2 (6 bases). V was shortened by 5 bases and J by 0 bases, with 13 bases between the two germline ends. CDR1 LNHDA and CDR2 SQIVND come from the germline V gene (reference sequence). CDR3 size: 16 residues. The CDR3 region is CASSALGSANTGELFF. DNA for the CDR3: TGTGCCAGTAGTGCCCTCGGGAGCGCGAACACCGGGGAGCTGTTTTTT.

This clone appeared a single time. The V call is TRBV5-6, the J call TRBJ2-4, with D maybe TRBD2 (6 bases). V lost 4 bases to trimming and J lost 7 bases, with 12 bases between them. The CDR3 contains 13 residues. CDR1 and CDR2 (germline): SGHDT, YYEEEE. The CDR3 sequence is CASSASLANIQYF. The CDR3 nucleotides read TGTGCCAGCAGCGCGTCGCTAGCGAACATTCAGTACTTC. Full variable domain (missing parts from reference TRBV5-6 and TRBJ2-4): DAGVTQSPTHLIKTRGQQVTLRCSPKSGHDTVSWYQQALGQGPQFIFQYYEEEERQRGNFPDRFSGHQFPNYSSELNVNALLLGDSALYLCASSASLANIQYFGAGTRLSVL.

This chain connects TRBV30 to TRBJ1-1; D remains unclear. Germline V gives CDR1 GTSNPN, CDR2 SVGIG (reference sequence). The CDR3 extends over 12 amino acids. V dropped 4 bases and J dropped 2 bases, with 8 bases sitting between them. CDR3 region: CAWIAVNTEAFF. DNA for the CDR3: TGTGCCTGGATAGCAGTCAACACTGAAGCTTTCTTT. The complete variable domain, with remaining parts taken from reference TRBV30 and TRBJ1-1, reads SQTIHQWPATLVQPVGSPLSLECTVEGTSNPNLYWYRQAAGRGLQLLFYSVGIGQISSEVPQNLSASRPQDRQFILSSKKLLLSDSGFYLCAWIAVNTEAFFGQGTRLTVV.

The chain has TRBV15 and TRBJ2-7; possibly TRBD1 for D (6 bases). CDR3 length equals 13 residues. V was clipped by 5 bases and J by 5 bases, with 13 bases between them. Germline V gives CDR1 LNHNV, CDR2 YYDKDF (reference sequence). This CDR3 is CATSLDRLNEQYF. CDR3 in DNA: TGTGCCACCAGCTTAGACAGGTTGAACGAGCAGTACTTC.

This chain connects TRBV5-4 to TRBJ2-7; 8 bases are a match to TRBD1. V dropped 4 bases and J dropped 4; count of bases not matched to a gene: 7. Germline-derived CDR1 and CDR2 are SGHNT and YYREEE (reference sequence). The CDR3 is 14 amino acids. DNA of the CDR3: TGTGCCAGCAGCACCCGGGACAGGTCTTACGAGCAGTACTTC. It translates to CASSTRDRSYEQYF.

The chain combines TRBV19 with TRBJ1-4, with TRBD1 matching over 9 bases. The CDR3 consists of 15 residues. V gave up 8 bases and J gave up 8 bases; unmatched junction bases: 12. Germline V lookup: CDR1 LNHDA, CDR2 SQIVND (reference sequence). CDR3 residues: CASSPSQGAREKLFF. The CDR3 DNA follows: TGTGCCAGTTCCCCGTCACAGGGGGCTCGAGAAAAACTGTTTTTT.

The chain's CDR3 is CASSQSPGEYNSPLHF. The CDR3 region has the DNA TGTGCCAGCAGCCAATCTCCAGGCGAGTATAATTCACCCCTCCACTTT. The gene calls are TRBV3-1 (or the pseudogene TRBV3-2) and TRBJ1-6; D gene unclear. Per the germline V gene, CDR1 is LGHDT and CDR2 is YNNKEL (reference sequence). The CDR3 is 16 amino acids. Deletions cut 2 bases from V and 4 bases from J, with 12 bases between.

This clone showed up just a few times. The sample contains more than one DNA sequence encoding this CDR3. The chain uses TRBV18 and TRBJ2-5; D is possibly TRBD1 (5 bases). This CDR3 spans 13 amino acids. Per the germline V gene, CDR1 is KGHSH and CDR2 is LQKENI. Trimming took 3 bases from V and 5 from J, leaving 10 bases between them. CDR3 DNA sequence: TGTGCCAGCTCACCCGGCAGGGCGGAGACCCAGTACTTC. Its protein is CASSPGRAETQYF.

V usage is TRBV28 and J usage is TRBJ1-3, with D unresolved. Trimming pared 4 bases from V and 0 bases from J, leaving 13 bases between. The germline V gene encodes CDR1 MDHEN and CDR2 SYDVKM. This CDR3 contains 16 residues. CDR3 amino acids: CASSSPELVSGNTIYF. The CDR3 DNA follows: TGTGCCAGCAGTTCTCCAGAATTGGTCTCTGGAAACACCATATATTTT.

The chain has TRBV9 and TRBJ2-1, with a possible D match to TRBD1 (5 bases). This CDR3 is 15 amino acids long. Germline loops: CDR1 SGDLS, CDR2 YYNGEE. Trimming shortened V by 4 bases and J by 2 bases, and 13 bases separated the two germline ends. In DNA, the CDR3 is TGTGCCAGCAGCCCCCGGACACTTACCTACAATGAGCAGTTCTTC. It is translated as CASSPRTLTYNEQFF. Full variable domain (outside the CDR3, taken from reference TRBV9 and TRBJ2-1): DSGVTQTPKHLITATGQRVTLRCSPRSGDLSVYWYQQSLDQGLQFLIQYYNGEERAKGNILERFSAQQFPDLHSELNLSSLELGDSALYFCASSPRTLTYNEQFFGPGTRLTVL.

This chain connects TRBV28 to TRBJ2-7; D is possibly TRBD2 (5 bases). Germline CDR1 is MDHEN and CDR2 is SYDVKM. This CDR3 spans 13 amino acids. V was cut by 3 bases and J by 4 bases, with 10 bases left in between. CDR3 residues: CASSLPSTYEQYF. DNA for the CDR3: TGTGCCAGCAGTTTGCCTAGCACTTACGAGCAGTACTTC.